These 3 T cell receptor beta chains share one sample of origin, sequenced in a study of control samples from healthy donors and cancer patients. This table comes from immunoSEQ multiplex PCR, and its TCRdb copy is limited to in-frame clones, with some not included. This repertoire shows some 150,000 clones, about 90% found once; its top ten account for 5.5% to 9%. The sequenced sample was blood. The receptors derive from a man between 18 and 35 years old in good health.

This clone came up once. V gene TRBV5-4 combines with J gene TRBJ1-1, with TRBD1 matching 9 bases. CDR1 SGHNT and CDR2 YYREEE come from the germline V gene (reference sequence). The CDR3 consists of 18 residues. After removal of 4 bases from V and 5 bases from J, the junction contained 18 bases not matched to a gene. In DNA form, the CDR3 reads TGTGCCAGCAGCGGGTTCGGACAGGGGATAATTGGGGGAACTGAAGCTTTCTTT. This codes for CASSGFGQGIIGGTEAFF. Full variable domain (outside the CDR3, taken from reference TRBV5-4 and TRBJ1-1): ETGVTQSPTHLIKTRGQQVTLRCSSQSGHNTVSWYQQALGQGPQFIFQYYREEENGRGNFPPRFSGLQFPNYSSELNVNALELDDSALYLCASSGFGQGIIGGTEAFFGQGTRLTVV.

This chain connects TRBV2 to TRBJ1-4; TRBD1 agrees at 8 bases. J was trimmed by 4 bases and V by 7 bases; bases with no gene match: 5. The germline CDR1 and CDR2 sequences are SNHLY and FYNNEI. The CDR3 consists of 14 residues. The CDR3, as DNA: TGTGCCAGCATCCCAGGGGGCTTTAATGAAAAACTGTTTTTT. Amino acid sequence: CASIPGGFNEKLFF. The full variable domain, with the rest looked up from reference TRBV2 and TRBJ1-4, is EPEVTQTPSHQVTQMGQEVILRCVPISNHLYFYWYRQILGQKVEFLVSFYNNEISEKSEIFDDQFSVERPDGSNFTLKIRSTKLEDSAMYFCASIPGGFNEKLFFGSGTQLSVL.

The V and J genes are TRBV20-1 and TRBJ1-6, with TRBD1 matching over 8 bases. CDR3 length: 16 residues. V lost 3 bases and J lost 7; bases outside the gene matches: 11. Germline V CDR1 and CDR2: DFQATT, SNEGSKA (reference sequence). This CDR3 reads CSASFFSGGGNSPLHF. The CDR3 DNA follows: TGCAGTGCTAGTTTCTTTTCAGGGGGCGGCAATTCACCCCTCCACTTT.